A single sample gave rise to the 28 T cell receptor beta chains below, sequenced in a study of blood T cell repertoires in COVID-19. The repertoire was sequenced with immunoSEQ multiplex PCR; TCRdb's copy has only in-frame clones and lacks some. The table lists fewer than 200,000 clones, more than 75% of them singletons. Sequencing input: peripheral blood. Receptor source: a man between 45 and 60 years old who had recovered from COVID-19.

The chain links TRBV7-9 to TRBJ1-4, with 9 bases matching TRBD1. After removal of 5 bases from V and 5 bases from J, the junction contained 3 bases not matched to a gene. This CDR3 is 14 amino acids long. Germline CDR1 is SEHNR and CDR2 is FQNEAQ (reference sequence). CDR3 bases: TGTGCCAGCAGCCTGGGACAGGGCAATGAAAAACTGTTTTTT. It is translated as CASSLGQGNEKLFF.

This chain joins TRBV24-1 and TRBJ1-2; 7 nucleotides agree with TRBD1. J was trimmed by 1 base and V by 6 bases; bases with no gene match: 13. Germline V gene data show CDR1 as KGHDR and CDR2 as SFDVKD. CDR3 length: 17 residues. CDR3 sequence: CATSPSSGDRDNYGYTF. The CDR3 bases are TGTGCCACCAGTCCGTCAAGTGGTGACAGGGATAACTATGGCTACACCTTC.

The rearrangement uses TRBV6-2 or TRBV6-3 and TRBJ1-6, with D unclear. The CDR3 runs 14 residues. V dropped 6 bases and J dropped 9 bases, with 15 bases sitting between them. Germline V gives CDR1 MNHEY, CDR2 SVGEGT. CDR3 in DNA: TGTGCCAGCAGCCCTTGGGCAGACGGTTCACCCCTCCACTTT. Its translation: CASSPWADGSPLHF.

This rearrangement joins TRBV4-3 to TRBJ1-2; 11 bases fit TRBD1. CDR1 and CDR2 from the germline V gene are LGHNA and YSLEER. There are 16 residues in the CDR3. J was trimmed by 6 bases and V by 1 base; bases with no gene match: 7. CDR3 coding DNA: TGCGCCAGCAGCCAAGGTTCGGACAGGGGGCTTGATGGCTACACCTTC. As protein: CASSQGSDRGLDGYTF.

The rearrangement links TRBV6-5 to TRBJ2-7, with D possibly TRBD1 on 5 matching bases. V dropped 7 bases and J dropped 3 bases, with 13 bases sitting between them. The CDR3 runs to 13 residues. Germline-derived CDR1 and CDR2 are MNHEY and SVGAGI. The CDR3 DNA sequence: TGTGCCAGCACCAACGCCCAGGGCTACGAGCAGTACTTC. Translation gives CASTNAQGYEQYF.

The rearrangement joins TRBV19 to TRBJ1-5; D possibly corresponds to TRBD1 (5 bases). Germline lookup yields CDR1 LNHDA and CDR2 SQIVND (reference sequence). CDR3 length equals 14 residues. V lost 6 bases and J lost 6, with 15 bases in between. CDR3 DNA: TGTGCCAGTAGACCAATATCAGGGATTCAGCCCCAGCATTTT. The encoded protein is CASRPISGIQPQHF.

The J gene is TRBJ2-3, the V gene TRBV11-2; maybe TRBD1 (6 bases). V was shortened by 2 bases and J by 4 bases, with 25 bases between the two germline ends. The CDR3 is 19 residues long. Germline V gene lookup returns CDR1 SGHAT and CDR2 FQNNGV. The chain's CDR3 is CASSLPPWTEEVNADTQYF. DNA of the CDR3: TGTGCCAGCAGCTTACCCCCATGGACAGAGGAAGTCAATGCAGATACGCAGTATTTT.

The V call is TRBV5-1, the J call TRBJ1-1; 7 positions match TRBD1. Trimming at V came to 4 bases and at J to 4 bases, leaving 4 bases not matched to a gene. The CDR3 loop spans 13 amino acids. Germline values: CDR1 SGHRS, CDR2 YFSETQ. As DNA, the CDR3 is TGCGCCAGCAGCGGACAGGTAGGCACTGAAGCTTTCTTT. Protein product: CASSGQVGTEAFF. Together with reference TRBV5-1 and TRBJ1-1, the CDR3 gives the full variable domain: KAGVTQTPRYLIKTRGQQVTLSCSPISGHRSVSWYQQTPGQGLQFLFEYFSETQRNKGNFPGRFSGRQFSNSRSEMNVSTLELGDSALYLCASSGQVGTEAFFGQGTRLTVV.

This clone was observed at least ten times. The J gene is TRBJ2-7, the V gene TRBV18, with 7 bases identical to TRBD1. Germline lookup yields CDR1 KGHSH and CDR2 LQKENI. The CDR3 runs to 13 residues. With 9 bases clipped from V and 3 bases from J, the junction kept 8 bases outside the gene matches. This chain's CDR3 is CARSAQGNYEQYF. The CDR3 region has the DNA TGTGCCAGGTCCGCACAGGGGAACTACGAGCAGTACTTC.

Comments on this clone: A much larger clone differs by one base, so this may be a read error. V and J are TRBV6-5 and TRBJ1-2; TRBD1 agrees at 7 bases. The germline gives CDR1 MNHEY, CDR2 SVGAGI. Unmatched junction bases numbered 2, after V lost 5 bases and J lost 2 bases. CDR3 length: 13 amino acids. CDR3 sequence: CASSPTGNYGYTF. As DNA, the CDR3 is TGTGCCAGCAGTCCGACAGGGAACTATGGCTACACCTTC.

The V and J genes are TRBV29-1 and TRBJ1-2; D unresolved. From germline, CDR1 is SQVTM and CDR2 ANQGSEA. The V and J ends lost 2 bases and 8 bases respectively, with 18 bases between them. The CDR3 runs to 14 residues. The CDR3 sequence: CSVETQDLPRGYTF. The CDR3 DNA follows: TGCAGCGTTGAAACTCAGGACTTACCTCGGGGCTACACCTTC.

V usage is TRBV3-1 (or the pseudogene TRBV3-2) and J usage is TRBJ2-5; 9 nucleotides agree with TRBD1. Germline V gene lookup returns CDR1 LGHDT and CDR2 YNNKEL (reference sequence). V was clipped by 3 bases and J by 2 bases; unmatched bases: 1. This CDR3 has 14 residues. The CDR3 bases are TGTGCCAGCAGCCACGGACAGGGGCAAGAGACCCAGTACTTC. It codes for CASSHGQGQETQYF.

The gene calls are TRBV28 and TRBJ1-1; no clear D. V lost 7 bases to trimming and J lost 7 bases, with 16 bases between them. The CDR3 loop spans 13 amino acids. Germline values: CDR1 MDHEN, CDR2 SYDVKM. CDR3 DNA sequence: TGTGCCAGCACCGTACATCCGACGGGTGAAGCTTTCTTT. The encoded protein is CASTVHPTGEAFF.

The rearrangement links TRBV29-1 to TRBJ2-3, with a tentative D call TRBD1 (5 bases). Germline CDR1 and CDR2: SQVTM and ANQGSEA. This CDR3 region has 15 residues. V lost 0 bases and J lost 8, with 18 bases in between. The CDR3 sequence: CSVEDLKGRPSTQYF. The DNA for the CDR3 is TGCAGCGTTGAAGATCTTAAGGGGCGGCCAAGTACGCAGTATTTT.

This clone was counted only a few times. The chain uses TRBV6-5 and TRBJ1-2; weak D call: TRBD1 (6 bases). The V and J ends lost 2 bases and 5 bases respectively, with 6 bases between them. Germline V gene lookup returns CDR1 MNHEY and CDR2 SVGAGI. CDR3 length equals 12 residues. The CDR3 region is CASSYTGYGYTF. CDR3 coding DNA: TGTGCCAGCAGTTACACAGGGTATGGCTACACCTTC.

For this clone: The junction differs from germline at one of its ends, possibly a read error. This chain links TRBV2 with TRBJ2-7; possibly TRBD1 for D (6 bases). CDR1 and CDR2 from the germline V gene are SNHLY and FYNNEI. CDR3 length equals 12 residues. The DNA of the CDR3 is TGTGCCAGCAGTGGGGACACCGCTCCGTCAGTTTTC. Translated: CASSGDTAPSVF.

This rearrangement joins TRBV15 to TRBJ2-3; D is unresolved. The CDR3 consists of 16 residues. The germline V and J ends were trimmed by 0 bases and 0 bases, with 10 bases remaining between them. The germline CDR1 and CDR2 sequences are LNHNV and YYDKDF (reference sequence). The CDR3 here is CATSRDFTSSTDTQYF. The DNA for the CDR3 is TGTGCCACCAGCAGAGATTTCACTTCCAGCACAGATACGCAGTATTTT.

V and J are TRBV5-1 and TRBJ2-7; maybe TRBD2 (6 bases). This CDR3 has 14 amino acids. Germline V gives CDR1 SGHRS, CDR2 YFSETQ. Trimming removed 0 bases from V and 5 bases from J, with 12 bases in between. The CDR3 coding sequence is TGCGCCAGCAGCTTGGTATGGAGGGCAAACGAGCAGTACTTC. Its protein product is CASSLVWRANEQYF. The whole variable domain, filled in from reference TRBV5-1 and TRBJ2-7, reads KAGVTQTPRYLIKTRGQQVTLSCSPISGHRSVSWYQQTPGQGLQFLFEYFSETQRNKGNFPGRFSGRQFSNSRSEMNVSTLELGDSALYLCASSLVWRANEQYFGPGTRLTVT.

About this clone: Other DNA sequences in the same sample also yield this CDR3. V usage is TRBV6-5 and J usage is TRBJ1-3, with D hard to call. The length of the CDR3 is 15 residues. Germline CDR1 is MNHEY and CDR2 is SVGAGI. V lost 0 bases to trimming and J lost 4 bases, with 10 bases between them. The CDR3 protein is CASSYSRTGGNTIYF. The CDR3 DNA is TGTGCCAGCAGTTACTCTCGGACTGGAGGAAACACCATATATTTT.

A single count supports this clone. V is TRBV6-4 and J is TRBJ1-6, with TRBD1 matching 7 bases. CDR3 size: 17 residues. J gave up 4 bases and V 2 bases, and 8 bases lay outside the gene matches. The germline V gene has CDR1 MRHNA and CDR2 SNTAGT. CDR3 bases: TGTGCCAGCAGTGACACCCCGGGACAGTTATATAATTCACCCCTCCACTTT. Translated, it gives CASSDTPGQLYNSPLHF.

The J gene is TRBJ1-5, the V gene TRBV15; D gene unclear. There are 13 residues in the CDR3. V was clipped by 0 bases and J by 9 bases, with 9 bases between them. The germline V gene encodes CDR1 LNHNV and CDR2 YYDKDF (reference sequence). Here the CDR3 reads CATSRDQTAPQHF. The DNA of the CDR3 is TGTGCCACCAGCAGAGATCAGACTGCGCCCCAGCATTTT.

This clone has a single count. This chain links TRBV6-1 with TRBJ1-6; D is possibly TRBD1 (5 bases). CDR1 is MNHNS, CDR2 SASEGT, per germline. Trimming took off 3 bases at V and 4 bases at J, with 16 bases between the two ends. The CDR3 sequence is 17 residues long. As DNA, the CDR3 is TGTGCCAGCAGTGATATGGGGAAAGGGACTTATAATTCACCCCTCCACTTT. Protein: CASSDMGKGTYNSPLHF.

The chain recombines TRBV9 with TRBJ2-5; 11 positions match TRBD2. The germline V gene encodes CDR1 SGDLS and CDR2 YYNGEE. With 4 bases clipped from V and 4 bases from J, the junction kept 9 bases outside the gene matches. The CDR3 has 16 amino acids. For the CDR3, the DNA is TGTGCCAGCAGCCCTAATAGCGGGGGGGATCGAGAGACCCAGTACTTC. It translates to CASSPNSGGDRETQYF.

This sequence joins TRBV18 and TRBJ2-1, with a weak D call TRBD1 (6 bases). V was shortened by 6 bases and J by 2 bases, with 11 bases between the two germline ends. Germline V CDR1 and CDR2: KGHSH, LQKENI. The CDR3 is 14 residues long. CDR3 coding DNA: TGTGCCAGCTCCCGGGACACTACCTACAATGAGCAGTTCTTC. This sequence encodes CASSRDTTYNEQFF.

The CDR3 DNA sequence: TGTGCCAGCAGTTTATTAGGACACTACGAGCAGTACTTC. Residues: CASSLLGHYEQYF. This chain connects TRBV12-3 or TRBV12-4 to TRBJ2-7, with D tentatively TRBD1 (5 bases). Trimming left V 2 bases short and J 3 bases short, with 8 bases between. The CDR3 is 13 residues long.

The sample holds a few counts of this clone. The same CDR3 arises from other DNA sequences in this sample as well. The chain has TRBV7-6 and TRBJ2-5, with D perhaps matching TRBD1 (6 bases). The CDR3 has 14 residues. Germline values: CDR1 SGHVS, CDR2 FNYEAQ. Between the trimmed V and J ends, which lost 1 base and 5 bases, there was a span of 11 bases. The CDR3 region is CASSLGGLGETQYF. The CDR3 bases are TGTGCCAGCAGCTTAGGGGGGCTGGGTGAGACCCAGTACTTC.

J is TRBJ2-2 and V is TRBV5-3; 10 positions agree with TRBD2. TRBV5-3 belongs to the ORF category, with a function that is uncertain. V dropped 0 bases and J dropped 0; count of bases not matched to a gene: 5. The CDR3 runs to 18 residues. CDR3 region: CARSLAGLAAANTGELFF. The CDR3 DNA reads TGTGCCAGAAGCTTGGCCGGACTAGCGGCAGCGAACACCGGGGAGCTGTTTTTT.

The genes are TRBV7-2 and TRBJ1-1; the D gene is possibly TRBD1 (6 bases). Germline V gene lookup returns CDR1 SGHTA and CDR2 FQGNSA. The CDR3 contains 16 residues. V lost 2 bases to trimming and J lost 6 bases, with 19 bases between them. The DNA of the CDR3 is TGTGCCAGCAGCTTATTTGGCACAGGGATGTTGGCTGAAGCTTTCTTT. Translation gives CASSLFGTGMLAEAFF.